This record concerns one T cell receptor beta chain sequence. Negative isolation yielded CD4+ and CD8+ T cells, and FACS enriched TEMRA cells. These data belong to a study of CD8 T cells in Susac syndrome. Random hexamers were used to reverse transcribe the RNA input (about 0.5 to 1 ug). TCRdb re-derived calls from the immunoSEQ multiplex PCR reads in MiXCR, one entry per CDR3 protein. The sample holds 130,000 or so distinct CDR3 sequences; 80% to 85% are singletons and the top ten take around 0.51%. The CDR3 extends over 17 amino acids. Germline-derived CDR1 and CDR2 are SGHDT and YYEEEE. V was cut by 4 bases and J by 0 bases, with 17 bases left in between.

The TCR originated in a human donor with multiple sclerosis. The rearrangement uses TRBV5-6 and TRBJ1-3, with unresolved D. Sequenced sample: CD8+ T cells from PBMCs. The CDR3 sequence: CASSAPGNPSSGNTIYF. The CDR3 nucleotides read TGTGCCAGCAGCGCACCCGGAAATCCGAGCTCTGGAAACACCATATATTTT.